This entry is about one T cell receptor (beta chain). Its matching antigen is unknown. Measured with immunoSEQ multiplex PCR; TCRdb has only the in-frame clones, and not every one. The sample consists of roughly 150,000 clones, nearly 95% of them appearing once. This sample was taken from a study of T cell responses to AZD1222 COVID-19 vaccine. Overall study results and limits: Clonal diversity may have been underestimated in mostly white British donors.

The CDR3 totals 17 residues. Germline V gives CDR1 MNHNY, CDR2 SVGAGI (reference sequence). Trimming took 5 bases from V and 7 from J, leaving 26 bases between them. The source was peripheral blood, collected on day 0 of AZD1222 vaccination. This sequence originates from an adult in good health. The chain is built from TRBV6-6 and TRBJ1-2; possibly TRBD1 for D (5 bases). CDR3 sequence: CASSPDIPGRTKRGYTF. Here the CDR3 DNA reads TGTGCCAGCAGTCCCGACATTCCGGGACGGACAAAGCGTGGCTACACCTTC.